Below are 24 T cell receptor beta chains sequenced from a single sample in a study of T cell responses to AZD1222 COVID-19 vaccine. Data came from immunoSEQ multiplex PCR; TCRdb stores just in-frame clones and leaves some out. The table includes 110,000 to 150,000 clones, 80% to 90% detected once. The starting material was peripheral blood, obtained on day 0 of AZD1222 vaccination. These receptors came from an adult in good health.

V is TRBV12-3 or TRBV12-4 and J is TRBJ2-1, with TRBD1 as a possible D gene (6 bases). V was pared by 6 bases and J by 4 bases, with 10 bases between. The CDR3 is 13 amino acids. This CDR3 is CASSHQGYNEQFF. In DNA, the CDR3 is TGTGCCAGCAGCCACCAGGGGTACAATGAGCAGTTCTTC.

The chain is built from TRBV6-1 and TRBJ1-6, with 8 nucleotides matching TRBD1. The CDR3 loop spans 17 amino acids. Unmatched junction bases numbered 9, after V lost 3 bases and J lost 5 bases. The germline gives CDR1 MNHNS, CDR2 SASEGT. CDR3 sequence reads: CASSDAPTGENNSPLHF. CDR3 sequence (DNA): TGTGCCAGCAGTGACGCCCCGACAGGGGAGAATAATTCACCCCTCCACTTT.

This clone came up once. CDR3 in DNA: TGTGCCAGTAAGAGCCAGGGGGCAGCCTACAATGAGCAGTTCTTC. Encoded protein: CASKSQGAAYNEQFF. This chain joins TRBV19 and TRBJ2-1; 8 nucleotides match TRBD1. J gave up 2 bases and V 7 bases, and 7 bases lay outside the gene matches. The CDR3 length is 15 residues. The germline gives CDR1 LNHDA, CDR2 SQIVND (reference sequence). The full variable domain, in which reference TRBV19 and TRBJ2-1 provide the parts outside the CDR3, is DGGITQSPKYLFRKEGQNVTLSCEQNLNHDAMYWYRQDPGQGLRLIYYSQIVNDFQKGDIAEGYSVSREKKESFPLTVTSAQKNPTAFYLCASKSQGAAYNEQFFGPGTRLTVL.

The rearrangement joins TRBV7-2 to TRBJ1-6; 7 bases are shared with TRBD1. Germline V gives CDR1 SGHTA, CDR2 FQGNSA. This CDR3 comprises 16 residues. V lost 5 bases to trimming and J lost 11 bases; unmatched junction nucleotides: 15. The CDR3 sequence is CASSPQGSFSRTPLHF. The CDR3 coding sequence is TGTGCCAGCAGCCCACAGGGGTCCTTTAGTCGTACACCCCTCCACTTT.

The chain combines TRBV27 with TRBJ1-1, with TRBD1 matching over 10 bases. CDR3 length equals 13 residues. Germline V gene lookup returns CDR1 MNHEY and CDR2 SMNVEV (reference sequence). The V segment lost 8 bases and the J segment 3 bases; nucleotides outside the gene matches: 3. This CDR3 reads CASRTGGDTEAFF. In DNA form, the CDR3 reads TGTGCCAGCCGGACAGGGGGGGACACTGAAGCTTTCTTT.

The chain links TRBV2 to TRBJ2-7, with D possibly being TRBD2 (5 bases). This CDR3 contains 11 residues. Trimming pared 6 bases from V and 11 bases from J, leaving 14 bases between. Germline V gene sequence: CDR1 SNHLY, CDR2 FYNNEI. In DNA form, the CDR3 reads TGTGCCAGCAGATCGGACTGGTGGGAGTACTTC. Its protein is CASRSDWWEYF.

The chain recombines TRBV4-1 with TRBJ2-1; 9 bases fit TRBD1. The CDR3 runs to 17 residues. The junction had 10 bases not matched to a gene; V was cut back by 1 base and J by 6 bases. Looked up from germline, CDR1 is MGHRA and CDR2 is YSYEKL. In DNA, the CDR3 is TGCGCCAGCAGCCAAGTCCTCGGGACAGGGACGGTCAATGAGCAGTTCTTC. Its translation is CASSQVLGTGTVNEQFF.

The chain recombines TRBV6-5 with TRBJ1-2, with D possibly TRBD1 on 5 matching bases. CDR3 length equals 14 residues. Trimming removed 0 bases from V and 8 bases from J, with 13 bases in between. The germline CDR1 and CDR2 sequences are MNHEY and SVGAGI. CDR3 sequence reads: CASSYSEGPKGYTF. The CDR3 DNA sequence: TGTGCCAGCAGTTACTCGGAGGGGCCGAAGGGCTACACCTTC.

The chain employs TRBV11-3 and TRBJ2-7, with 11 bases matching TRBD2. CDR3 length: 14 amino acids. V lost 5 bases to trimming and J lost 6 bases; unmatched junction nucleotides: 6. CDR1 is SGHNT and CDR2 is YENEEA in the germline V gene. The chain's CDR3 is CASSLGLAGGEQYF. The CDR3 DNA sequence: TGTGCCAGCAGCCTCGGCCTAGCGGGAGGCGAGCAGTACTTC.

The chain couples TRBV15 to TRBJ2-3, with 9 bases fitting TRBD2. Germline V CDR1 and CDR2: LNHNV, YYDKDF (reference sequence). Germline trimming cut 0 bases from V and 0 bases from J; bases unmatched to any gene: 1. The CDR3 has 16 amino acids. The CDR3 region is CATSRELAGSTDTQYF. As DNA, the CDR3 is TGTGCCACCAGCAGAGAACTAGCGGGTAGCACAGATACGCAGTATTTT.

This rearrangement joins TRBV27 to TRBJ2-5; 11 positions agree with TRBD2. This CDR3 is 17 amino acids long. Germline V CDR1 and CDR2: MNHEY, SMNVEV (reference sequence). V was clipped by 6 bases and J by 5 bases; unmatched bases: 14. Written as DNA, the CDR3 is TGTGCCAGCAGGCCATTAGCGGGGGGGATCATCCGGGAGACCCAGTACTTC. Protein product: CASRPLAGGIIRETQYF.

The chain combines TRBV27 with TRBJ1-1; maybe TRBD1 (6 bases). Looked up from germline, CDR1 is MNHEY and CDR2 is SMNVEV (reference sequence). V was pared by 5 bases and J by 0 bases, with 7 bases between. CDR3 length equals 13 residues. The chain's CDR3 is CASSRGLNTEAFF. CDR3 nucleotide sequence: TGTGCCAGCAGTAGGGGGTTGAACACTGAAGCTTTCTTT.

The chain recombines TRBV11-2 with TRBJ2-6; D unresolved. V was clipped by 0 bases and J by 0 bases, with 9 bases between them. The germline gives CDR1 SGHAT, CDR2 FQNNGV. The length of the CDR3 is 17 residues. CDR3 in amino acids: CASSLEERLSGANVLTF. CDR3 coding DNA: TGTGCCAGCAGCTTAGAAGAACGGCTCTCTGGGGCCAACGTCCTGACTTTC.

CDR3 sequence (DNA): TGTGCCAGCAGTTTAGCGTCGGGCGTCACCGGGGAGCTGTTTTTT. Amino acid sequence: CASSLASGVTGELFF. This chain uses TRBV27 with TRBJ2-2; D gene unclear. Germline CDR1 and CDR2: MNHEY and SMNVEV (reference sequence). V was clipped by 2 bases and J by 4 bases, with 11 bases between them. The CDR3 runs 15 residues.

V usage is TRBV18 and J usage is TRBJ2-7; TRBD2 aligns across 9 bases. CDR1 is KGHSH, CDR2 LQKENI, per germline. The CDR3 contains 17 residues. J was trimmed by 6 bases and V by 2 bases; bases with no gene match: 14. The CDR3 sequence: CASSPLGWGSGSIEQYF. The DNA for the CDR3 is TGTGCCAGCTCACCATTGGGGTGGGGTAGCGGGAGTATCGAGCAGTACTTC.

The genes are TRBV3-1 (or the pseudogene TRBV3-2) and TRBJ2-5; D possibly matches TRBD1 or TRBD2 (5 bases each). The germline V gene encodes CDR1 LGHDT and CDR2 YNNKEL (reference sequence). This CDR3 has 15 residues. Trimming pared 1 base from V and 0 bases from J, leaving 9 bases between. CDR3 amino acids: CASSQGRGNQETQYF. The CDR3 DNA is TGTGCCAGCAGCCAAGGACGGGGCAACCAAGAGACCCAGTACTTC.

The CDR3 DNA reads as TGTGCCACCAGGGCAGGGTTTGGGACTAATGAAAAACTGTTTTTT. It codes for CATRAGFGTNEKLFF. This chain links TRBV10-3 with TRBJ1-4, with D maybe TRBD1 (5 bases). Germline V gene data show CDR1 as ENHRY and CDR2 as SYGVKD. Trimming stripped 10 bases from V and 2 bases from J, with 17 bases between. This CDR3 is built from 15 residues.

In its sample, this clone was seen once. The chain employs TRBV18 and TRBJ1-1; no definite D call. The CDR3 totals 16 residues. Germline values: CDR1 KGHSH, CDR2 LQKENI. V lost 0 bases and J 0 bases, leaving 11 bases between the germline ends. The CDR3 DNA is TGTGCCAGCTCACCACCGGCCGGGCGGGTGAACACTGAAGCTTTCTTT. Its translation is CASSPPAGRVNTEAFF. The variable domain in full, with the rest retrieved from reference TRBV18 and TRBJ1-1, is NAGVMQNPRHLVRRRGQEARLRCSPMKGHSHVYWYRQLPEEGLKFMVYLQKENIIDESGMPKERFSAEFPKEGPSILRIQQVVRGDSAAYFCASSPPAGRVNTEAFFGQGTRLTVV.

This clone was detected only once. The chain has TRBV7-9 and TRBJ1-4; D is unclear. The germline V gene encodes CDR1 SEHNR and CDR2 FQNEAQ (reference sequence). V was clipped by 3 bases and J by 0 bases, with 11 bases between them. This CDR3 has 16 amino acids. The CDR3 spells CASSFRTDPTNEKLFF. The DNA of the CDR3 is TGTGCCAGCAGCTTCCGGACTGACCCAACTAATGAAAAACTGTTTTTT.

The J gene is TRBJ1-5, the V gene TRBV7-9; a weak D match, TRBD1 (5 bases). There are 16 residues in the CDR3. Germline V gives CDR1 SEHNR, CDR2 FQNEAQ (reference sequence). Trimming shortened V by 1 base and J by 2 bases, and 12 bases separated the two germline ends. As DNA, the CDR3 is TGTGCCAGCAGCTTAGTGGAGGGGAGAGGCAATCAGCCCCAGCATTTT. Encoded protein: CASSLVEGRGNQPQHF.

The chain couples TRBV7-2 to TRBJ2-3, with D perhaps matching TRBD2 (5 bases). V lost 10 bases to trimming and J lost 2 bases, with 10 bases between them. CDR1 is SGHTA and CDR2 is FQGNSA in the germline V gene. This CDR3 has 12 amino acids. For the CDR3, the DNA is TGTGCCATCGAGCGGTCCACAGATACGCAGTATTTT. Its protein product is CAIERSTDTQYF.

This clone was counted once. The V gene is TRBV15, the J gene TRBJ2-2; 8 bases match TRBD2. The CDR3 has 18 residues. J gave up 0 bases and V 7 bases, and 13 bases lay outside the gene matches. Germline V gene data show CDR1 as LNHNV and CDR2 as YYDKDF (reference sequence). CDR3 sequence reads: CATMGLGLGFANTGELFF. CDR3 DNA: TGTGCCACCATGGGCCTGGGACTAGGGTTCGCGAACACCGGGGAGCTGTTTTTT.

This clone has just one count. This chain uses TRBV28 with TRBJ2-5; D is uncertain. Trimming took 4 bases from V and 5 from J, leaving 5 bases between them. Germline CDR1 MDHEN, CDR2 SYDVKM. The CDR3 extends over 11 amino acids. The CDR3 DNA follows: TGTGCCAGCAGTTCCGGGGAGACCCAGTACTTC. Protein product: CASSSGETQYF.

The chain carries TRBV4-2 and TRBJ2-5; possibly TRBD1 for D (6 bases). CDR3 length: 15 residues. The V end lost 4 bases, the J end lost 3 bases, and 15 bases lay between the germline ends. Per germline, CDR1 LGHNA and CDR2 YNFKEQ. The CDR3 DNA reads TGTGCCAGCAGCCCCTTCGGACAGATAGAAGAGACCCAGTACTTC. Amino acid sequence: CASSPFGQIEETQYF.